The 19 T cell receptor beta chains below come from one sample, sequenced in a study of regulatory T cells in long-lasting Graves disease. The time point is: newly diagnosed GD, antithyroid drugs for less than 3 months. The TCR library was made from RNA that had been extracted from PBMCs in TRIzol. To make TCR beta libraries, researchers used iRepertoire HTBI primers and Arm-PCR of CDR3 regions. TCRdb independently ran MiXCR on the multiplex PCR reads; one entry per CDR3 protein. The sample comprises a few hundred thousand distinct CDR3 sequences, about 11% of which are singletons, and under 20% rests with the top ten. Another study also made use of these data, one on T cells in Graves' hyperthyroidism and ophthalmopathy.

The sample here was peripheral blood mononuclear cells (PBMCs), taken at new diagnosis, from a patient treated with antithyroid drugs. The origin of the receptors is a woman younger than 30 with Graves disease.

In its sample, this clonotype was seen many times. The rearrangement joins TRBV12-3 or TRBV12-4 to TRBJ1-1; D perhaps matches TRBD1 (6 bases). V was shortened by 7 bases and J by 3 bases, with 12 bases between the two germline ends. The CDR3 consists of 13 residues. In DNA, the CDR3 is TGTGCCAGCACGGGGGGGCTCTACACTGAAGCTTTCTTT. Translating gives CASTGGLYTEAFF.

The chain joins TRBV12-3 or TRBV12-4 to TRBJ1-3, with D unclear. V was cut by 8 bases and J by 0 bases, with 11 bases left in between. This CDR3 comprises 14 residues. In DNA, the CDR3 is TGTGCCAGCCAACTGTCAGGCTCTGGAAACACCATATATTTT. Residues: CASQLSGSGNTIYF.

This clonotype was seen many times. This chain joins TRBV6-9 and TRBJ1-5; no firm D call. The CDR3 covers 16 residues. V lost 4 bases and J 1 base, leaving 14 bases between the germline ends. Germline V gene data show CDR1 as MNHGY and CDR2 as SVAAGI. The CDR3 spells CASSSSLTRSNQPQHF. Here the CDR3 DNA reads TGTGCCAGCAGTTCCTCCCTGACGAGGAGCAATCAGCCCCAGCATTTT.

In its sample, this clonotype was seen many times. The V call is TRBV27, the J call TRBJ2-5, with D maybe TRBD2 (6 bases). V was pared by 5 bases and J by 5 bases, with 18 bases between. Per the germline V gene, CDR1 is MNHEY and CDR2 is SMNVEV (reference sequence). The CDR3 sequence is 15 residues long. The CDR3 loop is CASSPRDSEVETQYF. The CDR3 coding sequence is TGTGCCAGCAGTCCCAGGGACTCGGAGGTTGAGACCCAGTACTTC.

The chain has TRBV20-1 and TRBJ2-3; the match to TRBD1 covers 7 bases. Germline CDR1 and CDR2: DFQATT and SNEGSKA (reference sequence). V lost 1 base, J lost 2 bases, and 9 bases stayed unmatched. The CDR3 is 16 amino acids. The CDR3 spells CSARVGVEGATDTQYF. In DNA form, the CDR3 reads TGCAGTGCTAGAGTCGGGGTTGAGGGGGCCACAGATACGCAGTATTTT.

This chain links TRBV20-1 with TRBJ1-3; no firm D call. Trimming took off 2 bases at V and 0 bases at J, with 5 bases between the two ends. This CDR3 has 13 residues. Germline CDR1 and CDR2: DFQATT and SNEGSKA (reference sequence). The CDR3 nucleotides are TGCAGTGCTAGATCGGCCTCTGGAAACACCATATATTTT. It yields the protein CSARSASGNTIYF.

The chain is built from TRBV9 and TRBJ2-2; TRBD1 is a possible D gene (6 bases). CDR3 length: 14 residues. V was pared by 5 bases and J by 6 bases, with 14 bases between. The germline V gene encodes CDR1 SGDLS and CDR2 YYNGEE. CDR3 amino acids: CASSPQGFAGELFF. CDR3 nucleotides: TGTGCCAGCAGTCCGCAGGGGTTCGCCGGGGAGCTGTTTTTT.

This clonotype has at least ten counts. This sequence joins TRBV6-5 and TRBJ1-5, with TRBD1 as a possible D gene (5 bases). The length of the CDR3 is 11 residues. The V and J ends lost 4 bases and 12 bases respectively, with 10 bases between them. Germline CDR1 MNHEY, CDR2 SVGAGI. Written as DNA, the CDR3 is TGTGCCAGCAGTTGGGGCGAAAGCCAGCATTTT. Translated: CASSWGESQHF.

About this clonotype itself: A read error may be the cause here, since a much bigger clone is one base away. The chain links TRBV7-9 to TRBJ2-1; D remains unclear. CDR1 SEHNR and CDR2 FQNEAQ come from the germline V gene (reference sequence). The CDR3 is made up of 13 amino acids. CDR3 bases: TGTGCCAGCAGCTTTCTAGAAGGGAATGAGCATTTCTTC. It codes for CASSFLEGNEHFF. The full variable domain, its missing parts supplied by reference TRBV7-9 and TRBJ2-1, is DTGVSQNPRHKITKRGQNVTFRCDPISEHNRLYWYRQTLGQGPEFLTYFQNEAQLEKSRLLSDRFSAERPKGSFSTLEIQRTEQGDSAMYLCASSFLEGNEHFFGPGTRLTVL.

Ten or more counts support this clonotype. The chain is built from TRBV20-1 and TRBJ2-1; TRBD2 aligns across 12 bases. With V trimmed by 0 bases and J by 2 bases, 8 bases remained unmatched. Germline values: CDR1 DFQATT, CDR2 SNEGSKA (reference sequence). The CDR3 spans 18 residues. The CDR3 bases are TGCAGTGCTAGAGATCTACTAGCGGGAGGCCCCACCTACAATGAGCAGTTCTTC. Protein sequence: CSARDLLAGGPTYNEQFF.

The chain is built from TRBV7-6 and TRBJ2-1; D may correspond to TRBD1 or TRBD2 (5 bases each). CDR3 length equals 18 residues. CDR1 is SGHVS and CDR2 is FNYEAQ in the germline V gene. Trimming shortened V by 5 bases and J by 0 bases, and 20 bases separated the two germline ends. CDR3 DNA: TGTGCCAGCAGCCACGGACGTTGGGGGTTGAGCTCCTACAATGAGCAGTTCTTC. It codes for CASSHGRWGLSSYNEQFF.

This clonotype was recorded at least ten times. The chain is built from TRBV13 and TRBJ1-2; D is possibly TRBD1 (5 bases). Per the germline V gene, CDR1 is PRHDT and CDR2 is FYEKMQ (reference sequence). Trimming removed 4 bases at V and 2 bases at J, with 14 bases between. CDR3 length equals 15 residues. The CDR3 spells CASSSIRGTNYGYTF. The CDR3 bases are TGTGCCAGCAGCTCTATTAGGGGCACCAACTATGGCTACACCTTC. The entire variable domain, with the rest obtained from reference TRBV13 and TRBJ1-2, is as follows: AAGVIQSPRHLIKEKRETATLKCYPIPRHDTVYWYQQGPGQDPQFLISFYEKMQSDKGSIPDRFSAQQFSDYHSELNMSSLELGDSALYFCASSSIRGTNYGYTFGSGTRLTVV.

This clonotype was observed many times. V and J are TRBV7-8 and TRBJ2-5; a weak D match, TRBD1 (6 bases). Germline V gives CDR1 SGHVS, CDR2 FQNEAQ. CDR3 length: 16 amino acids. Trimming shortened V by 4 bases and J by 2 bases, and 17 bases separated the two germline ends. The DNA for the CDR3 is TGTGCCAGCAGCTCCCCCTTATCGGACAGACAAGAGACCCAGTACTTC. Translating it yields CASSSPLSDRQETQYF.

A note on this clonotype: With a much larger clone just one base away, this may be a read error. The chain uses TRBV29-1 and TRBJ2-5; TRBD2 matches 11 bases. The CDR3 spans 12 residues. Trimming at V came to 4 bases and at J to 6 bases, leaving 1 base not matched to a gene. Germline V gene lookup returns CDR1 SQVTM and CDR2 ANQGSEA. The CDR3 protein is CSVGLAGKTQYF. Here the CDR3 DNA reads TGCAGCGTTGGACTAGCGGGGAAGACCCAGTACTTC.

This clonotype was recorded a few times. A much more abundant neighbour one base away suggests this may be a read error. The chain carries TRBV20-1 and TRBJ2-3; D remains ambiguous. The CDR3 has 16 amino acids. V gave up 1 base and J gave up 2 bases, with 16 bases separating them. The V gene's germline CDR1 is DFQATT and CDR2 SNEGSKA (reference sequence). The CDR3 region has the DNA TGCAGTGCTAGAGCGGTACTGGGGATTTTCACAGATACGCAGTATTTT. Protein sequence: CSARAVLGIFTDTQYF.

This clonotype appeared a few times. CDR3 residues: CASSQERTSGFFTDTQYF. DNA for the CDR3: TGTGCCAGCAGCCAGGAGCGGACTAGCGGGTTTTTCACAGATACGCAGTATTTT. V is TRBV14 and J is TRBJ2-3; TRBD2 aligns across 11 bases. The CDR3 is 18 residues long. V shed 3 bases and J 2 bases; nucleotides not matched to a gene: 10. The germline gives CDR1 SGHDN, CDR2 FVKESK.

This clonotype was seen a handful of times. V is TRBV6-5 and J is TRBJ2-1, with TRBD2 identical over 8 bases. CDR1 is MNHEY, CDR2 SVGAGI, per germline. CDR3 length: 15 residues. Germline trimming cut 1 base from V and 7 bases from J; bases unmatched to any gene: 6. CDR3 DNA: TGTGCCAGCAGTTACTTTTCGGGAGGGCCTAATGAGCAGTTCTTC. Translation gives CASSYFSGGPNEQFF.

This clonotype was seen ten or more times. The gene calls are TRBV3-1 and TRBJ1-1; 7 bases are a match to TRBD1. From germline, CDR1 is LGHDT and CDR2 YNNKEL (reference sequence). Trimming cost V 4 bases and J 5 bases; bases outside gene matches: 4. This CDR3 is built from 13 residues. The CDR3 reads CASSRQGVTEAFF. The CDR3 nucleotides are TGTGCCAGCAGCCGACAGGGTGTAACTGAAGCTTTCTTT.

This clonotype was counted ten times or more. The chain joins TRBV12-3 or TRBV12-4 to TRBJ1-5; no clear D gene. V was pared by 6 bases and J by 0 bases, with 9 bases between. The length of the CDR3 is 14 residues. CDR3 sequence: CASRTRNSNQPQHF. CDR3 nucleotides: TGTGCCAGCAGGACCCGAAATAGCAATCAGCCCCAGCATTTT.